Each of the 4 T cell receptor beta chains below was sequenced from the same sample in a study of T cells in Graves' hyperthyroidism and ophthalmopathy. The TCR beta CDR3 regions underwent amplification using RNA transcripts as the source. Using the HTBI primer set, a first-round RT-PCR was run on the TCR CDR3. Using its own MiXCR run on the multiplex PCR reads, TCRdb lists one record per CDR3 protein. The sample consists of about 510,000 distinct CDR3 sequences, 40% to 50% of them appearing once. Sequencing used peripheral blood or thyroid tissue (not recorded which). These receptors came from an adult woman with Graves' disease, either hyperthyroidism or ophthalmopathy (not recorded which).

The chain carries TRBV20-1 and TRBJ2-7; TRBD1 matches at 8 bases. The CDR3 spans 15 residues. Germline CDR1 DFQATT, CDR2 SNEGSKA (reference sequence). Trimming took 6 bases from V and 3 from J; bases not matched to a gene: 13. The CDR3 sequence is CSALPGQGEVYEQYF. The CDR3 nucleotides read TGCAGTGCCCTACCCGGACAGGGCGAAGTCTACGAGCAGTACTTC.

Regarding this clonotype: A much more abundant neighbour one base away suggests this may be a read error. The V and J genes are TRBV7-3 and TRBJ1-1; TRBD1 matches 9 bases. CDR3 length: 17 amino acids. Germline CDR1 SGHTA, CDR2 FQGTGA. CDR3 loop: CTSSLNPRGTGLSEAFF. CDR3 DNA: TGTACCAGCAGCTTAAACCCCAGGGGGACAGGGCTGTCTGAAGCTTTCTTT. The full variable domain, rest sourced from reference TRBV7-3 and TRBJ1-1, is GAGVSQTPSNKVTEKGKYVELRCDPISGHTALYWYRQSLGQGPEFLIYFQGTGAADDSGLPNDRFFAVRPEGSVSTLKIQRTERGDSAVYLCTSSLNPRGTGLSEAFFGQGTRLTVV.

This clonotype was recorded many times. V is TRBV10-3 and J is TRBJ1-2, with D perhaps matching TRBD1 (5 bases). V lost 0 bases to trimming and J lost 4 bases, with 12 bases between them. CDR3 size: 15 residues. The V gene's germline CDR1 is ENHRY and CDR2 SYGVKD. The CDR3 loop reads CAISESGGGTYGYTF. Here the CDR3 DNA reads TGTGCCATCAGTGAGTCTGGCGGGGGGACCTATGGCTACACCTTC.

This clonotype appeared many times. The rearrangement links TRBV19 to TRBJ2-7; D possibly corresponds to TRBD2 (6 bases). CDR1 is LNHDA and CDR2 is SQIVND in the germline V gene (reference sequence). The CDR3 totals 16 residues. Trimming left V 4 bases short and J 2 bases short, with 18 bases between. The CDR3 protein is CASSKQIAAITYEQYF. CDR3 sequence (DNA): TGTGCCAGTAGTAAGCAGATAGCGGCGATAACCTACGAGCAGTACTTC.